Described below is a single T cell receptor (beta chain) sequence and its context. Its antigen is currently unknown. Vbeta (60) and Jbeta (13) primers were used in the PCR. Sequenced by immunoSEQ multiplex PCR; TCRdb stores in-frame clones only, minus some. The data hold more than 95,000 clones, with 70% to 75% observed a single time. This sample was taken from a study of cytomegalovirus exposure and HLA in healthy donors. V was clipped by 5 bases and J by 2 bases, with 7 bases between them. The germline V gene has CDR1 MNHEY and CDR2 SMNVEV (reference sequence). CDR3 size: 13 residues. Notes on the study in general: A later analysis reported that several of the most significant clusters appeared to be linked to common viral pathogens, among them Epstein-Barr virus. Later analysis suggested most CMV-associated TCR beta chains were HLA-restricted.

Source material: PBMCs. The chain couples TRBV27 to TRBJ2-1; D is possibly TRBD2 (5 bases). This clonotype was sampled from a man aged 35 to 55 in good health and CMV-seronegative. The CDR3 DNA is TGTGCCAGCAGTCGAGCGGCCTACAATGAGCAGTTCTTC. Its translation is CASSRAAYNEQFF.